Listed below are T cell receptor beta chains from one sample, sequenced in a study of T cell responses to AZD1222 COVID-19 vaccine. Produced via immunoSEQ multiplex PCR; TCRdb's table is partial and in-frame only. The table shows approximately 120,000 clones, with approximately 91% occurring only once. Here the sequenced sample was peripheral blood, taken on day 0 of AZD1222 vaccination. All receptors derive from an adult in good health. Both conserved end residues are trimmed from each CDR3.

v_gene	len	j_gene	CDR3aa
TRBV6-5	11	TRBJ1-6	ASSPLRNSPLH
TRBV12-3/TRBV12-4	11	TRBJ1-1	ASTGQVNTEAF
TRBV18	14	TRBJ1-1	ASSPRHGTENTEAF
TRBV27	13	TRBJ2-1	ASSLSGARDNEQF
TRBV19	9	TRBJ1-4	ATGSRQQLF
TRBV15	13	TRBJ2-3	ATSPRDRGTDTQY
TRBV19	13	TRBJ2-3	ASSIDEGGPDTQY
TRBV5-1	13	TRBJ2-3	ASRYQGLGTDTQY
TRBV5-1	12	TRBJ2-7	ASSLDGVTTEQY
TRBV2	11	TRBJ1-1	ASTQGPRTEAF
TRBV18	15	TRBJ2-7	ASSPRDPGTGAFEQY
TRBV7-3	12	TRBJ2-7	ASSLAGGPYEQY
TRBV18	13	TRBJ1-3	ASSPRGGNTDTIY
TRBV5-1	10	TRBJ1-1	ASRSGRTEAF
TRBV11-2	12	TRBJ1-1	ASSLRQMNTEAF
TRBV7-6	12	TRBJ2-7	ASSLAGLSSEQY
TRBV6-6	16	TRBJ1-5	ASSQPGTGGGSNQPQH
TRBV4-1	13	TRBJ2-2	ASSQDGTRTGELF
TRBV12-3/TRBV12-4	10	TRBJ2-1	ASRQGLGEQF
TRBV27	14	TRBJ1-4	ASRPDRGRTNEKLF
TRBV6-5	12	TRBJ1-2	ASSTPGGTSGYT
TRBV5-1	10	TRBJ2-3	ASSLESGTQY
TRBV4-2	10	TRBJ2-1	ASSDGDNEQF
TRBV20-1	10	TRBJ2-2	SASSEDGELF
TRBV6-5	13	TRBJ1-2	ASATAGTAVYGYT
TRBV29-1	11	TRBJ1-4	SAQRGTNEKLF
TRBV3-1/TRBV3-2	10	TRBJ1-1	ASSPRNTEAF
TRBV7-9	11	TRBJ1-5	ASSLVGPQPQH
TRBV11-2	12	TRBJ1-2	ASSLTGGLDGYT
TRBV15	11	TRBJ1-1	ATSRDLYAEAF
TRBV7-2	13	TRBJ2-1	ASSTAGTQYNEQF
TRBV4-2	17	TRBJ2-1	ASSLGKGTSGLEDNEQF
TRBV29-1	11	TRBJ1-1	SAQGFLNTEAF
TRBV2	13	TRBJ1-4	ASSEALGQEEKLF
TRBV2	14	TRBJ2-7	ASRQGGILRTYEQY
TRBV5-1	12	TRBJ1-6	ASSLAGGNSPLH
TRBV18	11	TRBJ1-1	ASSPGMNTEAF
TRBV19	11	TRBJ1-1	ASSRGGDTEAF
TRBV6-1	13	TRBJ2-5	ASSDGLKYQETQY
TRBV6-5	12	TRBJ2-7	ASSRTATTYEQY
TRBV19	13	TRBJ1-6	ASTLQGGFNSPLH
TRBV5-1	13	TRBJ2-1	ASSLSQGDYNEQF
TRBV5-5	13	TRBJ2-2	ASSSGTGSTGELF
TRBV18	14	TRBJ1-5	ASSYFPGQHNQPQH
TRBV5-1	13	TRBJ2-7	ASSLYGRGQGEQY
TRBV4-2	13	TRBJ2-5	ASRAGTGGIETQY
TRBV29-1	12	TRBJ2-3	SVLLAGSTDTQY
TRBV6-5	13	TRBJ1-6	ASRVEGAFFSPLH
TRBV6-5	11	TRBJ1-6	ASREDLNSPLH
TRBV5-1	12	TRBJ2-5	ASNLLAGVETQY
TRBV7-9	13	TRBJ2-7	ASSSSAGLSYEQY
TRBV7-8	10	TRBJ1-2	ASSLVRHGYT
TRBV5-6	10	TRBJ2-7	ASSLLDYEQY
TRBV25-1	9	TRBJ2-1	ASSAPLEQF
TRBV5-5	11	TRBJ1-4	ASSAVPNEKLF
TRBV29-1	13	TRBJ1-1	SVEGRNGLNTEAF
TRBV7-3	11	TRBJ2-7	ASSLMAWGEQY